This T cell receptor (beta chain) was sequenced for a study of T cell responses to AZD1222 COVID-19 vaccine. Study-level information: Second-dose timings of about 4 or about 12 weeks were pooled.

Points from the study as a whole: Donor demographics were predominantly white British with a female majority; clonal diversity may be underestimated.

A word on this clone: The antigen remains unidentified.

Some clones are missing from TCRdb's copy, which holds only in-frame ones; the method was immunoSEQ multiplex PCR. The data hold fewer than 150,000 clones, with approximately 94% observed a single time. This TCR came from an adult in good health. The specimen was peripheral blood, collected on day 0 of AZD1222 vaccination.

The CDR3 nucleotides read TGTGCCAGCAGCCTACCACCAGGGAGCTGGTCCTACAATGAGCAGTTCTTC. Amino acids: CASSLPPGSWSYNEQFF. The rearrangement joins TRBV7-2 to TRBJ2-1; D possibly uses TRBD1 or TRBD2 (5 bases each). This CDR3 region has 17 residues. The V end was cut by 5 bases, the J end by 1 base, with 18 bases between. Per germline, CDR1 SGHTA and CDR2 FQGNSA. The full variable domain, in which reference TRBV7-2 and TRBJ2-1 provide the parts outside the CDR3, is GAGVSQSPSNKVTEKGKDVELRCDPISGHTALYWYRQSLGQGLEFLIYFQGNSAPDKSGLPSDRFSAERTGGSVSTLTIQRTQQEDSAVYLCASSLPPGSWSYNEQFFGPGTRLTVL.